This entry lists 6 T cell receptor beta chains sequenced from one sample in a study of T-cell memory formation after mild COVID-19. TCRdb independently ran MiXCR on the 5' RACE reads; one entry per CDR3 protein. This table has about 350,000 distinct CDR3 sequences, roughly an eighth appearing once. Specimen: PBMCs or a T cell subset sorted from them (not recorded which). These receptor sequences come from a young man who had mild COVID-19 (a few samples of this study predate the infection). Cell type and time point are not known.

The table lists this clonotype with a few counts. The J gene is TRBJ2-4, the V gene TRBV28; D is unclear. V lost 1 base to trimming and J lost 9 bases, with 7 bases between them. The CDR3 runs 12 residues. Germline V gene data show CDR1 as MDHEN and CDR2 as SYDVKM. CDR3 loop: CASSLSVGIQYF. CDR3 bases: TGTGCCAGCAGTTTATCGGTCGGCATTCAGTACTTC.

The V gene is TRBV18, the J gene TRBJ2-7; TRBD1 might be the D (5 bases). This CDR3 is built from 15 residues. Germline assignment: CDR1 KGHSH and CDR2 LQKENI. V lost 2 bases to trimming and J lost 0 bases, with 11 bases between them. The CDR3 reads CASSPGAASSYEQYF. In DNA, the CDR3 is TGTGCCAGCTCACCAGGGGCAGCCAGCTCCTACGAGCAGTACTTC.

Only a few counts were recorded for this clonotype. The rearrangement links TRBV4-3 to TRBJ2-3; tentative D call: TRBD2 (6 bases). V was pared by 0 bases and J by 5 bases, with 9 bases between. The length of the CDR3 is 14 residues. Germline-derived CDR1 and CDR2 are LGHNA and YSLEER. Written as DNA, the CDR3 is TGCGCCAGCAGCCAAGATCCGGGAGAAGATACGCAGTATTTT. This translates into CASSQDPGEDTQYF.

The V and J genes are TRBV7-9 and TRBJ1-4; D perhaps matches TRBD1 (5 bases). V lost 0 bases to trimming and J lost 0 bases, with 14 bases between them. The CDR3 has 18 amino acids. Germline lookup yields CDR1 SEHNR and CDR2 FQNEAQ (reference sequence). Written as DNA, the CDR3 is TGTGCCAGCAGCTTAGCGTCACAGGCTTTTGCAACTAATGAAAAACTGTTTTTT. Its translation: CASSLASQAFATNEKLFF.

This clonotype came up a few times. The gene calls are TRBV4-2 and TRBJ1-2, with 11 positions matching TRBD1. There are 15 residues in the CDR3. Looked up from germline, CDR1 is LGHNA and CDR2 is YNFKEQ. The V segment lost 0 bases and the J segment 5 bases; nucleotides outside the gene matches: 2. For the CDR3, the DNA is TGTGCCAGCAGCCAAGACCGGGACAGGGGGTATGGCTACACCTTC. This translates into CASSQDRDRGYGYTF.

In this sample, this clonotype turned up a few times. The CDR3, as DNA: TGTGCCAGCAGCCAAACAGGGGGTGACCGTGAAGCTTTCTTT. As protein: CASSQTGGDREAFF. V usage is TRBV7-3 and J usage is TRBJ1-1; TRBD1 agrees at 8 bases. Germline V gene data show CDR1 as SGHTA and CDR2 as FQGTGA. V lost 5 bases to trimming and J lost 7 bases; unmatched junction nucleotides: 9. The CDR3 contains 14 residues.